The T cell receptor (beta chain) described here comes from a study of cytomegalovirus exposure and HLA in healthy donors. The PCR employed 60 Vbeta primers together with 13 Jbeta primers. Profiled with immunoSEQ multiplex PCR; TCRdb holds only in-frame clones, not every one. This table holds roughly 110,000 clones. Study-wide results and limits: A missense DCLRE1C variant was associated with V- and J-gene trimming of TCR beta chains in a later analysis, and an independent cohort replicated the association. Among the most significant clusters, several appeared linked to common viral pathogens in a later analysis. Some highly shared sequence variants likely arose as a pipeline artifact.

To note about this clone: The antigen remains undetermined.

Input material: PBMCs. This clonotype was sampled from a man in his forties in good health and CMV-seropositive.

DNA of the CDR3: TGCGCCAGCGGCGGGACAGGGATGAATGAGCAGTTCTTC. As protein: CASGGTGMNEQFF. This chain connects TRBV5-1 to TRBJ2-1; 9 bases line up with TRBD1. CDR3 size: 13 residues. Looked up from germline, CDR1 is SGHRS and CDR2 is YFSETQ. Unmatched junction bases numbered 6, after V lost 7 bases and J lost 7 bases.